The clone carrying this T cell receptor beta chain was detected only a few times. The data belong to a study of cytomegalovirus exposure and HLA in healthy donors. The CDR3 has 15 residues. The germline CDR1 and CDR2 sequences are LGHNA and YSLEER. V shed 0 bases and J 10 bases; nucleotides not matched to a gene: 8. It was with 60 Vbeta and 13 Jbeta primers that the PCR ran. Generated by immunoSEQ multiplex PCR, the TCRdb table keeps only in-frame clones and is missing some. This table holds 140,000 to 150,000 clones, about a tenth found once. This chain joins TRBV4-3 and TRBJ2-1; 8 nucleotides align to TRBD2. The sequencing sample was made of PBMCs. This clonotype was sampled from a male donor in good health and CMV-seronegative. The CDR3 loop reads CASSQEPGGRQEQFF. CDR3 nucleotides: TGCGCCAGCAGCCAAGAGCCGGGAGGGCGACAAGAGCAGTTCTTC.